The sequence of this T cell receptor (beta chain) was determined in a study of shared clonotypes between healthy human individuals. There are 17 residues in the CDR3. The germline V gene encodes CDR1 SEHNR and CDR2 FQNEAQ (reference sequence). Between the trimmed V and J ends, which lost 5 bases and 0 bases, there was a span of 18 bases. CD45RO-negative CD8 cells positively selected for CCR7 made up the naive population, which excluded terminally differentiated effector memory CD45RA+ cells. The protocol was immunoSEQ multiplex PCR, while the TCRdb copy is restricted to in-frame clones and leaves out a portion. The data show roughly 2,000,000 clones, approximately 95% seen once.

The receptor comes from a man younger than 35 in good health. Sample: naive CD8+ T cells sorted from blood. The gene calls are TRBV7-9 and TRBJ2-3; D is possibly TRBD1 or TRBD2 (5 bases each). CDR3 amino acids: CASSLPLEGPSTDTQYF. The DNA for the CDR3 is TGTGCCAGCAGCCTACCCCTAGAGGGGCCTAGCACAGATACGCAGTATTTT.